These T cell receptor beta chains were read from a single sample in a study of blood T cell repertoires in COVID-19. Measured with immunoSEQ multiplex PCR; TCRdb has only the in-frame clones, and not every one. Among hundreds of thousands of clones listed, around 85% were seen once. The sample comprised peripheral blood. All receptors come from an elderly woman with acute or convalescent COVID-19. CDR3s include the opening cysteine and the closing phenylalanine or tryptophan. The order of the fields is J gene, clone size, V gene, D gene, CDR3 protein, CDR3 DNA. The D gene is left open where the match is weak. Clone sizes are given selectively: once, few, many, or a class where the clone is expanded.

>TRBJ2-3|NA|TRBV5-1|NA
CASSLDSRGTDTQYF
TGCGCCAGCAGCTTGGACTCGCGGGGCACAGATACGCAGTATTTT
>TRBJ2-7|NA|TRBV6-1|TRBD1
CASSEQARTGSYEQYF
TGTGCCAGCAGTGAACAGGCGAGGACAGGGAGCTACGAGCAGTACTTC
>TRBJ1-1|NA|TRBV19|TRBD1
CASSINRGNTEAFF
TGTGCCAGTAGTATCAACAGGGGGAACACTGAAGCTTTCTTT
>TRBJ1-5|NA|TRBV5-1|NA
CASSLTGISNQPQHF
TGCGCCAGCAGCCTCACAGGAATTAGCAATCAGCCCCAGCATTTT
>TRBJ2-4|NA|TRBV28|NA
CASSLQGLAKNIQYF
TGTGCCAGCAGTTTACAGGGGTTAGCCAAAAACATTCAGTACTTC
>TRBJ1-2|NA|TRBV5-4|TRBD1
CASRSGTGRYGYTF
TGTGCCAGCAGATCCGGGACAGGACGATATGGCTACACCTTC
>TRBJ1-2|NA|TRBV28|NA
CASRASGSAGGGYTF
TGTGCCAGCAGGGCCTCGGGGTCCGCCGGGGGGGGCTACACCTTC
>TRBJ2-1|NA|TRBV9|TRBD1
CASSPAVRTGLFF
TGTGCCAGCAGCCCCGCGGTAAGGACAGGTCTGTTCTTC
>TRBJ1-2|NA|TRBV19|NA
CASNRGGTTNYGYTF
TGTGCCAGTAACCGCGGGGGGACTACAAACTATGGCTACACCTTC
>TRBJ1-2|NA|TRBV5-1|TRBD1
CASSLTQGAQGYTF
TGCGCCAGCAGCTTGACGCAGGGGGCGCAAGGCTACACCTTC
>TRBJ1-2|once|TRBV28|TRBD1
CASSLRTGSYGYTF
TGTGCCAGCAGTTTAAGGACAGGGAGCTATGGCTACACCTTC
>TRBJ1-5|few|TRBV4-2|TRBD1
CASSPSTGELGNQPQHF
TGTGCCAGCAGCCCGTCGACAGGGGAGTTAGGCAATCAGCCCCAGCATTTT
>TRBJ1-6|NA|TRBV28|NA
CASSTGNSPLHF
TGTGCCAGCAGCACAGGGAATTCACCCCTCCACTTT
>TRBJ1-3|NA|TRBV7-2|TRBD1
CASSLAPTGSGNTIYF
TGTGCCAGCAGCTTAGCCCCGACAGGGTCTGGAAACACCATATATTTT
>TRBJ2-7|NA|TRBV28|NA
CASRPQWRDSTEQYF
TGTGCCAGCAGACCACAGTGGAGGGACAGTACCGAGCAGTACTTC
>TRBJ1-2|NA|TRBV10-1|NA
CASRPLRVPGYTF
TGCGCCAGCAGACCGCTCAGGGTTCCTGGCTACACCTTC
>TRBJ2-7|NA|TRBV2|TRBD1
CASSGQTGHEQYF
TGTGCCAGCAGTGGCCAGACAGGGCACGAGCAGTACTTC
>TRBJ1-2|NA|TRBV29-1|NA
CSVRGTNYGYTF
TGCAGCGTCCGAGGAACTAACTATGGCTACACCTTC
>TRBJ1-3|NA|TRBV4-1|NA
CASSQETGVGNTIYF
TGCGCCAGCAGCCAAGAAACCGGAGTCGGAAACACCATATATTTT
>TRBJ2-7|few|TRBV4-2|TRBD1
CASSQVDRVGQYF
TGTGCCAGCAGCCAAGTCGACAGGGTCGGGCAGTACTTC
>TRBJ1-4|few|TRBV7-6|NA
CASSLVPGTNEKLFF
TGTGCCAGCAGCTTAGTGCCGGGAACTAATGAAAAACTGTTTTTT
>TRBJ1-1|NA|TRBV2|TRBD1
CATSDREVRNTEAFF
TGTGCCACCTCCGACAGGGAGGTAAGGAACACTGAAGCTTTCTTT
>TRBJ2-3|NA|TRBV7-8|TRBD2
CASSLETSGGASTDTQYF
TGTGCCAGCAGCTTGGAAACTAGCGGGGGAGCTAGCACAGATACGCAGTATTTT
>TRBJ1-2|NA|TRBV5-1|TRBD1
CASSSSTGGAYGYTF
TGCGCCAGCAGCTCTTCGACAGGGGGCGCCTATGGCTACACCTTC
>TRBJ2-5|NA|TRBV7-2|TRBD2
CASSLKAGTFGETQYF
TGTGCCAGCAGCTTAAAAGCGGGGACTTTCGGAGAGACCCAGTACTTC
>TRBJ2-2|few|TRBV9|TRBD2
CASSVDSGGAPGELFF
TGTGCCAGCAGCGTAGATAGCGGGGGGGCCCCCGGGGAGCTGTTTTTT
>TRBJ2-2|NA|TRBV5-1|TRBD1
CASSLELQGVGELFF
TGCGCCAGCAGCTTGGAATTACAGGGGGTCGGGGAGCTGTTTTTT